The 6 T cell receptor beta chains below come from one sample, sequenced in a study of T-cell reconstitution after alpha-beta-depleted transplantation in children. TCRbeta library construction was performed incorporating unique molecular identifiers. TCRdb re-derived calls from the PCR reads in MiXCR, one entry per CDR3 protein. The sample shows fewer than 400,000 distinct CDR3 sequences, about a fifth of them seen only once. The sequencing here drew on PBMCs from the stem cell graft donor, taken from the stem cell graft. The receptors here all came from a human donor who donated a stem cell graft to a child with acute myeloid leukemia.

The table lists this clonotype with many counts. V and J are TRBV6-2 or TRBV6-3 and TRBJ2-1; D is ambiguous. The CDR3 consists of 15 residues. With 0 bases removed from V and 4 bases from J, the gap between germline ends came to 10 bases. Germline assignment: CDR1 MNHEY and CDR2 SVGEGT. DNA of the CDR3: TGTGCCAGCAGTTACTCTGGTCCGGAGTACAATGAGCAGTTCTTC. It codes for CASSYSGPEYNEQFF.

This rearrangement joins TRBV28 to TRBJ2-4; D is possibly TRBD1 (5 bases). Trimming cost V 0 bases and J 0 bases, with 9 bases left between them. The V gene's germline CDR1 is MDHEN and CDR2 SYDVKM. This CDR3 contains 16 residues. The CDR3 coding sequence is TGTGCCAGCAGTTTATGGGGGCAAATAGCCAAAAACATTCAGTACTTC. It yields the protein CASSLWGQIAKNIQYF. The full variable domain, its missing parts supplied by reference TRBV28 and TRBJ2-4, is DVKVTQSSRYLVKRTGEKVFLECVQDMDHENMFWYRQDPGLGLRLIYFSYDVKMKEKGDIPEGYSVSREKKERFSLILESASTNQTSMYLCASSLWGQIAKNIQYFGAGTRLSVL.

The chain joins TRBV29-1 to TRBJ2-3, with D tentatively TRBD1 or TRBD2 (7 bases each). The CDR3 is 15 amino acids. Germline values: CDR1 SQVTM, CDR2 ANQGSEA. Trimming removed 7 bases at V and 1 base at J, with 18 bases between. The CDR3 here is CSAGRDRAGTDTQYF. CDR3 DNA sequence: TGCAGCGCTGGGAGGGACAGAGCGGGCACAGATACGCAGTATTTT.

Only a few counts were recorded for this clonotype. The chain uses TRBV6-2 or TRBV6-3 and TRBJ2-2, with 7 bases identical to TRBD2. This CDR3 is 14 amino acids long. CDR1 and CDR2 (germline): MNHEY, SVGEGT. Germline trimming cut 6 bases from V and 4 bases from J; bases unmatched to any gene: 5. CDR3 residues: CASSRTRVTGELFF. The CDR3 bases are TGTGCCAGCAGCCGGACTAGAGTCACCGGGGAGCTGTTTTTT.

This clonotype was seen only a few times. The V and J genes are TRBV5-1 and TRBJ1-6; D is ambiguous. The V end was cut by 0 bases, the J end by 10 bases, with 8 bases between. CDR1 is SGHRS, CDR2 YFSETQ, per germline. The CDR3 has 13 amino acids. The chain's CDR3 is CASSLVGGSPLHF. Written as DNA, the CDR3 is TGCGCCAGCAGCTTGGTGGGCGGCTCACCCCTCCACTTT.

The chain joins TRBV7-9 to TRBJ1-4; D uncertain. Germline values: CDR1 SEHNR, CDR2 FQNEAQ (reference sequence). V was trimmed by 7 bases and J by 2 bases, leaving 2 bases between them. The CDR3 loop spans 11 amino acids. The CDR3 protein is CASTTNEKLFF. The CDR3 nucleotides are TGTGCCAGCACTACTAATGAAAAACTGTTTTTT.